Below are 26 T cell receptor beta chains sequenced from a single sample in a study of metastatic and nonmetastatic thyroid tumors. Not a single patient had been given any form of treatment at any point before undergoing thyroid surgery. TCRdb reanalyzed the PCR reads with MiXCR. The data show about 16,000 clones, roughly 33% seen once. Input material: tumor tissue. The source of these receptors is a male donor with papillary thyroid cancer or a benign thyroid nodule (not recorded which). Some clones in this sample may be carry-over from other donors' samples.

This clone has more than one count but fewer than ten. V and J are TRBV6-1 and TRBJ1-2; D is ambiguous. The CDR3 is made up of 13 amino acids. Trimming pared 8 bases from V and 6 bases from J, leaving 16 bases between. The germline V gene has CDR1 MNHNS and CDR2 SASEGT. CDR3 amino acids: CASRGDIWDGYTF. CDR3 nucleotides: TGTGCCAGCCGGGGAGACATTTGGGATGGCTACACCTTC.

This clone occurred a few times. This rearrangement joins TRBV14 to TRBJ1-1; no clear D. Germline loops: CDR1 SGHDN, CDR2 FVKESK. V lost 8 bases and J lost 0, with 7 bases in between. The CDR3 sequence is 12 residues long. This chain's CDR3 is CASRLLNTEAFF. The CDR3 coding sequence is TGTGCCAGCCGACTACTGAACACTGAAGCTTTCTTT.

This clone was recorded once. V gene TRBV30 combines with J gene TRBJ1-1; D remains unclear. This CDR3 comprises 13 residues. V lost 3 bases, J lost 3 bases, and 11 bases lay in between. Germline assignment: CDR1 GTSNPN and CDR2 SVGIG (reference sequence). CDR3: CAWSGEGYTEAFF. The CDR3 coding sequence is TGTGCCTGGAGCGGGGAGGGTTACACTGAAGCTTTCTTT. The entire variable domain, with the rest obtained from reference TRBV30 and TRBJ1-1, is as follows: SQTIHQWPATLVQPVGSPLSLECTVEGTSNPNLYWYRQAAGRGLQLLFYSVGIGQISSEVPQNLSASRPQDRQFILSSKKLLLSDSGFYLCAWSGEGYTEAFFGQGTRLTVV.

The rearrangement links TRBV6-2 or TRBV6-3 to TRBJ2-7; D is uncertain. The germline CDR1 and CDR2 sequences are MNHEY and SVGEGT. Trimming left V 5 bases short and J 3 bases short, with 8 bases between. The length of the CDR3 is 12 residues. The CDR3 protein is CASSSSGYEQYF. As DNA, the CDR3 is TGTGCCAGCAGTAGTTCCGGCTACGAGCAGTACTTC.

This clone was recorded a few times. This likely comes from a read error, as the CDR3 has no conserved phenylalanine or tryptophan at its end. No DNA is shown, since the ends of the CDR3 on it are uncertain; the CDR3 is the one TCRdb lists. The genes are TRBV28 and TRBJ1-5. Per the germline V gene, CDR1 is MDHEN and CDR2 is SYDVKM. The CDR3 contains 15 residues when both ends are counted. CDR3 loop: CASSLSRASTQPQQI.

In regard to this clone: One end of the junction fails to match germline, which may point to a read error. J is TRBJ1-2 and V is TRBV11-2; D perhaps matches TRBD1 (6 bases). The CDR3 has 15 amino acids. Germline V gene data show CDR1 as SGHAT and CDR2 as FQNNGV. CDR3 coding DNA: TGTGCCAACAGCCAAGGGGGGACCGCGAACTATGGGTCCACCTTC. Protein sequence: CANSQGGTANYGSTF.

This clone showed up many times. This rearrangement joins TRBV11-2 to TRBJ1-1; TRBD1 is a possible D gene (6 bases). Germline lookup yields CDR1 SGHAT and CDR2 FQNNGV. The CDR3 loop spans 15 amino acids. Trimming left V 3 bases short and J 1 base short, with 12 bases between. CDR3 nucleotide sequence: TGTGCCAGCAGCTTCGCTTTGGGACAGAACACTGAAGCTTTCTTT. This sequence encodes CASSFALGQNTEAFF. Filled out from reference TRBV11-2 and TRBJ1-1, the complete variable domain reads EAGVAQSPRYKIIEKRQSVAFWCNPISGHATLYWYQQILGQGPKLLIQFQNNGVVDDSQLPKDRFSAERLKGVDSTLKIQPAKLEDSAVYLCASSFALGQNTEAFFGQGTRLTVV.

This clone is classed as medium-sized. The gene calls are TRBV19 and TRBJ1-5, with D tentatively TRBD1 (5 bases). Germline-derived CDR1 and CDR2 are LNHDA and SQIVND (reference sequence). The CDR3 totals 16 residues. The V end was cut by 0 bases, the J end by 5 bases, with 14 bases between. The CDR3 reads CASSIDGTSTYQPQHF. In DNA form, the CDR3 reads TGTGCCAGTAGTATAGATGGGACTTCCACTTATCAGCCCCAGCATTTT.

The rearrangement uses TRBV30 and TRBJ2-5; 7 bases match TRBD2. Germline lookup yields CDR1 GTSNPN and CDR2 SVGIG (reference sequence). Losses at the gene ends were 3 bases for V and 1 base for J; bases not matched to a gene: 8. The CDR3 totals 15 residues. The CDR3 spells CAWREGLAVQETQYF. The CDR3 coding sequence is TGTGCCTGGAGAGAGGGCCTAGCGGTCCAAGAGACCCAGTACTTC.

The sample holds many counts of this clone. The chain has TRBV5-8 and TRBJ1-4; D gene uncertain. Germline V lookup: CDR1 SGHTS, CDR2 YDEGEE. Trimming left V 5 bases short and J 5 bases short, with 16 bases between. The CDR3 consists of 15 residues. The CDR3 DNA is TGTGCCAGCAGGCCATTGGCGGGGATAAATGAAAAACTGTTTTTT. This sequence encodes CASRPLAGINEKLFF.

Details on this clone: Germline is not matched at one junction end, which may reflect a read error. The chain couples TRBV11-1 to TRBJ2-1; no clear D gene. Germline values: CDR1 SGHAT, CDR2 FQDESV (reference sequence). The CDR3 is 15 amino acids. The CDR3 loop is CASSPQYSVYNVQFF. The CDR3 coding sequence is TGTGCAAGCAGCCCCCAGTATTCAGTATACAATGTGCAGTTCTTC.

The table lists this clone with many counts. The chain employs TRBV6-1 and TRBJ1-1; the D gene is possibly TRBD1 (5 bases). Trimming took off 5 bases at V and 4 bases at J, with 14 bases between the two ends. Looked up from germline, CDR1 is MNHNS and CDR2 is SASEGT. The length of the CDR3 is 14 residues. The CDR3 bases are TGTGCCAGCAGTTCCTTAACAGGACTCACTGAAGCTTTCTTT. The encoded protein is CASSSLTGLTEAFF.

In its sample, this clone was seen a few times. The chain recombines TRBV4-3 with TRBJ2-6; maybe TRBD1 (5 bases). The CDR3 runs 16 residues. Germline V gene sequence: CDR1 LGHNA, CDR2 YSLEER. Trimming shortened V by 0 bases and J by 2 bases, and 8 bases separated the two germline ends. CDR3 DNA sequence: TGCGCCAGCAGCCAAGAAGAAGGGGCTGGGGCCAACGTCCTGACTTTC. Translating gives CASSQEEGAGANVLTF.

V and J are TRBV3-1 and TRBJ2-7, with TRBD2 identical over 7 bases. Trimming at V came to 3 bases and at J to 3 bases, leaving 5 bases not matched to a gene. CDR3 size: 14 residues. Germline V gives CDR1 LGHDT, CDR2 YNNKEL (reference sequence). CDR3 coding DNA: TGTGCCAGCAGCCAGCTGGGCGGGGGCTACGAGCAGTACTTC. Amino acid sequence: CASSQLGGGYEQYF.

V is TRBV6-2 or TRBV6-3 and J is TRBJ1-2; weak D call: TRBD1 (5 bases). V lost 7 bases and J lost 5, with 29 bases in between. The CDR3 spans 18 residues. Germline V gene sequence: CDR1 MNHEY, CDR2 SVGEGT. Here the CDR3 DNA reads TGTGCCAGCATTCAGGTGTGGTCCCTCGGGGGATTAGATTATGGCTACACCTTC. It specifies CASIQVWSLGGLDYGYTF.

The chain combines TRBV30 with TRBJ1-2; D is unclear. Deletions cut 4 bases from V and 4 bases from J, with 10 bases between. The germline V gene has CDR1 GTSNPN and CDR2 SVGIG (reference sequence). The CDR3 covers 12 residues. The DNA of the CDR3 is TGTGCCTGGATCAGGAGCTCCTATGGCTACACCTTC. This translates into CAWIRSSYGYTF.

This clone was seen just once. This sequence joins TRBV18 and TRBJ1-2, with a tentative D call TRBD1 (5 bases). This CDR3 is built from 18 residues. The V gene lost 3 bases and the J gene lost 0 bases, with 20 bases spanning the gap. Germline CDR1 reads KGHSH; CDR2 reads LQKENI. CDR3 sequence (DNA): TGTGCCAGCTCACCGACAGTCCCCCACACCTTGGCTAACTATGGCTACACCTTC. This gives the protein CASSPTVPHTLANYGYTF.

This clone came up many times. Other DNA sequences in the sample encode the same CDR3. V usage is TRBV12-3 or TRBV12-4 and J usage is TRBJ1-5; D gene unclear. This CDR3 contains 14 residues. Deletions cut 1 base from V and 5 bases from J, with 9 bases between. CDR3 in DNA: TGTGCCAGCAGTTTAGATAGGGCGGATCAGCCCCAGCATTTT. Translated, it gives CASSLDRADQPQHF.

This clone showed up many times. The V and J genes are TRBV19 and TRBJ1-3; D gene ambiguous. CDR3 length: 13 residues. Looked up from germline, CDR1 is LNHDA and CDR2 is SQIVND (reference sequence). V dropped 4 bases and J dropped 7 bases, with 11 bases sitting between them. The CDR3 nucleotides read TGTGCCAGTAGTACGGATAGCGGGAACACCATATATTTT. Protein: CASSTDSGNTIYF. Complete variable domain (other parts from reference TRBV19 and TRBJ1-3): DGGITQSPKYLFRKEGQNVTLSCEQNLNHDAMYWYRQDPGQGLRLIYYSQIVNDFQKGDIAEGYSVSREKKESFPLTVTSAQKNPTAFYLCASSTDSGNTIYFGEGSWLTVV.

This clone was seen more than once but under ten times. The CDR3 DNA reads TGTGCCAGCAGAGCTAACTATGGCTACACCTTC. It is translated as CASRANYGYTF. The V call is TRBV6-1, the J call TRBJ1-2; D not certain. The V end was cut by 6 bases, the J end by 0 bases, with 2 bases between. Germline values: CDR1 MNHNS, CDR2 SASEGT. This CDR3 is built from 11 residues.

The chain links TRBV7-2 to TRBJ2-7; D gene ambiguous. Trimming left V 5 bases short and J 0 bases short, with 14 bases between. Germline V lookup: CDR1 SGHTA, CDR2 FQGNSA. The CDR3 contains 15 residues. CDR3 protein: CASSPLPGSSYEQYF. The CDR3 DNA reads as TGTGCCAGCAGCCCGCTCCCCGGGTCCTCCTACGAGCAGTACTTC.

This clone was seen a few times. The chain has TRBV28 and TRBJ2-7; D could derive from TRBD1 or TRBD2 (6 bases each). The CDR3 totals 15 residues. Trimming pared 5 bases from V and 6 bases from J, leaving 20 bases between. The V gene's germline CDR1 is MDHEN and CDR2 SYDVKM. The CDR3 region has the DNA TGTGCCAGCAGTCCCCTACAGGGAGGTCAAGCCGAGCAGTACTTC. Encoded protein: CASSPLQGGQAEQYF.

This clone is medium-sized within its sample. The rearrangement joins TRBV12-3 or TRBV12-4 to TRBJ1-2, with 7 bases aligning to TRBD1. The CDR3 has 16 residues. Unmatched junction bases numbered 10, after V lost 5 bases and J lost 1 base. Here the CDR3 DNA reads TGTGCCAGCAGTCCGGGGGACAGCTTCTATAACTATGGCTACACCTTC. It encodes CASSPGDSFYNYGYTF.

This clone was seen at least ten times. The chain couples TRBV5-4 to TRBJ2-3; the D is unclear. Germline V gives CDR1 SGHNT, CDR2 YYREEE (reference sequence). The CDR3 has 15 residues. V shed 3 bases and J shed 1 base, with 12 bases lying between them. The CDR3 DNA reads TGTGCCAGCAGCTCCGGAGAGACGGGCACAGATACGCAGTATTTT. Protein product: CASSSGETGTDTQYF.

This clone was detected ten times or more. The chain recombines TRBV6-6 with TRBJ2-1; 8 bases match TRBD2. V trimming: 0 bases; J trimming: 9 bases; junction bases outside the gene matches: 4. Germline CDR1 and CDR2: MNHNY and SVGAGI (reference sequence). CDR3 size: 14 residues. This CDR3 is CASSYSWTSPEQFF. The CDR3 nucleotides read TGTGCCAGCAGTTACTCGTGGACTAGCCCTGAGCAGTTCTTC.

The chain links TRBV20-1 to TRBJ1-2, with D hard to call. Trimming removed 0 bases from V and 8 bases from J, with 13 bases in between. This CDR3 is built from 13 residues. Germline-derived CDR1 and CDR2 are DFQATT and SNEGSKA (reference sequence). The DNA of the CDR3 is TGCAGTGCTAGAGATTTGAGGGTGCGCGGCTACACCTTC. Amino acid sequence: CSARDLRVRGYTF.